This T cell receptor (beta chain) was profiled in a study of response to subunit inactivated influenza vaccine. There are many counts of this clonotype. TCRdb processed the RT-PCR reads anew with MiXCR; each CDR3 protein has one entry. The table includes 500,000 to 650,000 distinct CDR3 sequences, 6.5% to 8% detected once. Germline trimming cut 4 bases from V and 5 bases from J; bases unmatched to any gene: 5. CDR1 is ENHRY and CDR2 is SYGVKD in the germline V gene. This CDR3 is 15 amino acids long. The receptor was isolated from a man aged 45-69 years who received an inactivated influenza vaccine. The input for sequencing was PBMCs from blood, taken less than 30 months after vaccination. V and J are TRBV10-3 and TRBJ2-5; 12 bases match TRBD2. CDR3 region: CAISASGGAVETQYF. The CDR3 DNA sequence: TGTGCCATCAGTGCTAGCGGGGGGGCCGTTGAGACCCAGTACTTC.